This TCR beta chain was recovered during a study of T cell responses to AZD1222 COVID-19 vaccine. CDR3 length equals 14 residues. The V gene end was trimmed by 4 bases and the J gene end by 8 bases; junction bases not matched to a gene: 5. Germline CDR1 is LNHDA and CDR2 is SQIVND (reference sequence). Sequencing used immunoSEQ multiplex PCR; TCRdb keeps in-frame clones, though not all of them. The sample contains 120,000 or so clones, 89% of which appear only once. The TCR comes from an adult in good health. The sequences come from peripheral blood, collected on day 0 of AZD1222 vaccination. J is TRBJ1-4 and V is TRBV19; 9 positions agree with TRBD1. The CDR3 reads CASSRTGVGEKLFF. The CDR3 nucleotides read TGTGCCAGTAGTAGGACAGGGGTTGGGGAAAAACTGTTTTTT.